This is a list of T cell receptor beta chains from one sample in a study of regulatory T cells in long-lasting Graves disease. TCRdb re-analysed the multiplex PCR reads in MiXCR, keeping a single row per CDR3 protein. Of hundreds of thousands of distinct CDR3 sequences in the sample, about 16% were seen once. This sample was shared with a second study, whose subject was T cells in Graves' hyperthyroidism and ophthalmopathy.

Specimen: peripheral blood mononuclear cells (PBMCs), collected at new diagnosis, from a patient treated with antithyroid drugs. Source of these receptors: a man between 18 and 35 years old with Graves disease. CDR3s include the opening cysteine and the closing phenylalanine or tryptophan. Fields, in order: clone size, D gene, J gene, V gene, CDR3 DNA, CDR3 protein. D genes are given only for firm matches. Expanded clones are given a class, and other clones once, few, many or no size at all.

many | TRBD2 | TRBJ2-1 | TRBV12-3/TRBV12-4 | TGTGCCAGCAGTCCGGGGACTAGCACTTCTGAGTTCTTC | CASSPGTSTSEFF
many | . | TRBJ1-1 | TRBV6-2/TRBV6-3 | TGTGCCAGCAGGGGGGGGGAATGGGAGAACACTGAAGCTTTCTTT | CASRGGEWENTEAFF
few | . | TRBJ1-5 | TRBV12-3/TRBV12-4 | TGTGCCAGCAGTTTAGGGCCGGACAATCAGCCCCAGCATTTT | CASSLGPDNQPQHF
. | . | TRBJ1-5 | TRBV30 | TGTGCCTGGAGCCCGACCCCTGGGGCCAATCAGCCCCAGCATTTT | CAWSPTPGANQPQHF
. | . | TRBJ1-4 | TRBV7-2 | TGTGCCAGCAGCCCCTTCGAGGCAACTAATGAAAAACTGTTTTTT | CASSPFEATNEKLFF
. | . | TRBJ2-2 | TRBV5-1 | TGCGCCAGCAGCTCGGACTTCAGCGGGGAGCTGTTTTTT | CASSSDFSGELFF
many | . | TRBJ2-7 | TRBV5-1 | TGCGCCAGCAGCTTCCAAGACAGGATCTACGAGCAGTACTTC | CASSFQDRIYEQYF
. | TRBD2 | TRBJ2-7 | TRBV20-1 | TGCAGTGCTAGAGATCCCGGGGACTACCGGGTAGGGGAGCAGTACTTC | CSARDPGDYRVGEQYF
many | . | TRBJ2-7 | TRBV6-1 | TGTGCCAGCAGATCGGGCCAGAACTCCTACGAGCAGTACTTC | CASRSGQNSYEQYF
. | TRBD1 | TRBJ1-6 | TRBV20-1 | TGCAGTGCTGGAGTGGGGACAGGGGATAATTCACCCCTCCACTTT | CSAGVGTGDNSPLHF
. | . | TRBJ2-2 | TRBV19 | TGTGCCAGTAATATCCACACCGGGGAGCTGTTTTTT | CASNIHTGELFF
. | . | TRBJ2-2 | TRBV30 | TGTGCCTGGAGCTACGGGAACGGAGACGGGGAGCTGTTTTTT | CAWSYGNGDGELFF
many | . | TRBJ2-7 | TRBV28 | TGTGCCAGCAGTTTAAGCCGGCGACCCTACGAGCAGTACTTC | CASSLSRRPYEQYF
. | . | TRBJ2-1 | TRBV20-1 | TGCAGTGCTAGCGCCAGGGTCTTCTACAGTGAGCAGTTCTTC | CSASARVFYSEQFF
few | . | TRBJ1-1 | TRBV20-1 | TGCAGTGCTACAAGTCAGGGTAACACTGAAGCTTTCTTT | CSATSQGNTEAFF
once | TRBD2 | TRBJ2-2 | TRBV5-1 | TGCGCCAGCAATCGGGGGCGAGCGGGAGATAGCGGGGAGCTGTTTTTT | CASNRGRAGDSGELFF
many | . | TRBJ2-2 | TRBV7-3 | TGTGCCAGCAGTTTAATGGCCGGGGAGCTGTTTTTT | CASSLMAGELFF
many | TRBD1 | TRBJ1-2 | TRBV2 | TGTGCCAGCAGTGAAGGGACAGGGATAGTCCGAGGCTACACCTTC | CASSEGTGIVRGYTF
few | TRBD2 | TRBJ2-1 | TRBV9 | TGTGCCAGCAGCTTGGGTCTAGCGGGAGTAGTTGGCAGTGAGCAGTTCTTC | CASSLGLAGVVGSEQFF
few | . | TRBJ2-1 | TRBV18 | TGTGCCAGCTCACCCGACTTGCAGGGCCAGGGGTTCTTC | CASSPDLQGQGFF
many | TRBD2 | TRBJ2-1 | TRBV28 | TGTGCCAGCAGTTTGGGGGGGGGGAGATACAATGAGCAGTTCTTC | CASSLGGGRYNEQFF
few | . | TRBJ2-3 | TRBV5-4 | TGTGCCAGCAGCTTGCGAGGAGACATGGTGGGGTATTTT | CASSLRGDMVGYF
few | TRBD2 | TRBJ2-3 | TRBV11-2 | TGTGCCAGCAGCTCGCCGACTAGCGGGAGGAGCACAGATACGCAGTATTTT | CASSSPTSGRSTDTQYF
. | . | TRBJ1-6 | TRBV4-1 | TGCGCCAGCAGCCAAGTACAGGGAGGGAGGTATAATTCACCCCTCCACTTT | CASSQVQGGRYNSPLHF
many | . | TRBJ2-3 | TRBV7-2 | TGTGCCAGCAGCTTATTGCCTTGGGGCGGGACAGATACGCAGTATTTT | CASSLLPWGGTDTQYF
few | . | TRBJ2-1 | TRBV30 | TGTGCCTGGAGAGCTGTGGGAGCCCGGGGCCAGCAGTTCTTC | CAWRAVGARGQQFF
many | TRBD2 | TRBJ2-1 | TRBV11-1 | TGTGCCAGCAGCTTCCGACTAGCGGAGCACAATGAGCAGTTCTTC | CASSFRLAEHNEQFF
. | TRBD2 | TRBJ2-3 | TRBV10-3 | TGTGCCATCAGCGCGGCAGGGAGGGCAGATACGCAGTATTTT | CAISAAGRADTQYF
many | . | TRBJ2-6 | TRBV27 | TGTGCCAGCAGTTTAGTCGTAGGGACTGGGGCCAACGTCCTGACTTTC | CASSLVVGTGANVLTF
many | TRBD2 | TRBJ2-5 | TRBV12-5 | TGTGCTAGTGTCACGACTAGCGGCTCGGAGACCCAGTACTTC | CASVTTSGSETQYF
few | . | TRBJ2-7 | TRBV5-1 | TGCGCCAGCAGCTACGACTGGTCCTACGAGCAGTACTTC | CASSYDWSYEQYF
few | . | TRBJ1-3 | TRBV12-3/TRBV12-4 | TGTGCCAGCAGCTGGGCAGGACCGAACTCTGGAAACACCATATATTTT | CASSWAGPNSGNTIYF
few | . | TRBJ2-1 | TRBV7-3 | TGTGCCAGCAGCTTATACCGCGGTAGCTCCTACAATGAGCAGTTCTTC | CASSLYRGSSYNEQFF
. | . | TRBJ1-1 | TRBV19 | TGTGCCAGTAGTATTAGTAGGACAAGCGCATCCACTGAAGCTTTCTTT | CASSISRTSASTEAFF
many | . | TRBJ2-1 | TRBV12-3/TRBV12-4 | TGTGCCAGCAGCTTCCTCGGGAGCTCCTACAATGAGCAGTTCTTC | CASSFLGSSYNEQFF
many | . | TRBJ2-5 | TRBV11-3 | TGTGCCAGCAGCTTCGGAGAACAAGAGACCCAGTACTTC | CASSFGEQETQYF
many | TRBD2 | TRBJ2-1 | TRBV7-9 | TGTGCCAGCAGCCGTCTCGGCGGGAGTTTCAATGAGCAGTTCTTC | CASSRLGGSFNEQFF
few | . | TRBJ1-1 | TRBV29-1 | TGCAGCGTTGTACTTCCTAGAAACACTGAAGCTTTCTTT | CSVVLPRNTEAFF
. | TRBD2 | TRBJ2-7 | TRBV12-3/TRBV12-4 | TGTGCCAGCAGTTTCCGCGCCGGGGGGAGCTCCTACAATGAGCAGTACTTC | CASSFRAGGSSYNEQYF
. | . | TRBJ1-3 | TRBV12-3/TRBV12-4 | TGTGCCAGCAGTTTACGGGCGAACTCTGGAAACACCATATATTTT | CASSLRANSGNTIYF
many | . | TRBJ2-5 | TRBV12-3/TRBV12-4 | TGTGCCAGCAGTCTGGGGGCGAGAGAGACCCAGTACTTC | CASSLGARETQYF
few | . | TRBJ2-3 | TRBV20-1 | TGCAGTGCTAGAGATCTAGGGGGATCTAGCACAGATACGCAGTATTTT | CSARDLGGSSTDTQYF
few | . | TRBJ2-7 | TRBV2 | TGTGCCAGCCGGGACGAAGTCCACGAGCAGTACTTC | CASRDEVHEQYF
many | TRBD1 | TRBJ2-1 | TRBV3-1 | TGTGCCAGCAGCCAAATGGGACAGAGCTCCTACAATGAGCAGTTCTTC | CASSQMGQSSYNEQFF
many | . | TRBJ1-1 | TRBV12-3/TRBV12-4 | TGTGCCAGCCGAATTCGAGCCGGGGAGAACACTGAAGCTTTCTTT | CASRIRAGENTEAFF
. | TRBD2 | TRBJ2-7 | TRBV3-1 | TGTGCCAGCACCAAAACAGGACTAGCAGGGTACGAGCAGTACTTC | CASTKTGLAGYEQYF
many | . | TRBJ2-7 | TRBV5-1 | TGCGCCAGCAGCCCGGGGACGGCTTCCTACGAGCAGTACTTC | CASSPGTASYEQYF
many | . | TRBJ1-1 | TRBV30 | TGTGCCTGGAAGGAGGATCCGAACACTGAAGCTTTCTTT | CAWKEDPNTEAFF
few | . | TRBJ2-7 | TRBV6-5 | TGTGCCAGCAGTTATTCTCTAGCTGGAGGATCCTACGAGCAGTACTTC | CASSYSLAGGSYEQYF
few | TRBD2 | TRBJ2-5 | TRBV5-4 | TGTGCCAGCAGCTTCGGACTAGCGGCCCAAGAGACCCAGTACTTC | CASSFGLAAQETQYF